The 15 T cell receptor beta chains below come from one sample, sequenced in a study of blood T cell repertoires in COVID-19. Data came from immunoSEQ multiplex PCR; TCRdb stores just in-frame clones and leaves some out. This table holds 110,000 or so clones, roughly 90% found once. Sequenced sample: peripheral blood. Receptor source: a woman in her seventies who had recovered from COVID-19.

J is TRBJ2-7 and V is TRBV5-3, with unresolved D. TRBV5-3 is noted as an ORF with a role that remains uncertain. CDR3 length equals 12 residues. V was clipped by 3 bases and J by 3 bases, with 7 bases between them. The CDR3 sequence: CARSSSSYEQYF. The CDR3 DNA sequence: TGTGCCAGAAGCTCCTCTAGCTACGAGCAGTACTTC.

The genes are TRBV11-2 and TRBJ1-2; 8 nucleotides agree with TRBD1. The CDR3 sequence is 16 residues long. CDR1 SGHAT and CDR2 FQNNGV come from the germline V gene. Trimming took 5 bases from V and 4 from J; bases not matched to a gene: 12. The CDR3 protein is CASSPRPDREGYGYTF. CDR3 DNA: TGTGCCAGCAGCCCCCGGCCGGACAGGGAAGGCTATGGCTACACCTTC.

This clone was picked up a small number of times. The chain has TRBV24-1 and TRBJ1-5; D ambiguous. Germline assignment: CDR1 KGHDR and CDR2 SFDVKD. The CDR3 sequence is 15 residues long. V dropped 4 bases and J dropped 5 bases, with 14 bases sitting between them. In DNA, the CDR3 is TGTGCCACCAGTGAAGCGGGCAGGATTGATCAGCCCCAGCATTTT. Translation: CATSEAGRIDQPQHF.

The rearrangement joins TRBV18 to TRBJ1-1; TRBD1 agrees at 8 bases. The germline V gene encodes CDR1 KGHSH and CDR2 LQKENI. The junction had 5 bases not matched to a gene; V was cut back by 2 bases and J by 3 bases. CDR3 size: 15 residues. CDR3 in DNA: TGTGCCAGCTCACCAGCAGGGGGCTGGGACACTGAAGCTTTCTTT. This encodes CASSPAGGWDTEAFF. Together with reference TRBV18 and TRBJ1-1, the CDR3 gives the full variable domain: NAGVMQNPRHLVRRRGQEARLRCSPMKGHSHVYWYRQLPEEGLKFMVYLQKENIIDESGMPKERFSAEFPKEGPSILRIQQVVRGDSAAYFCASSPAGGWDTEAFFGQGTRLTVV.

The CDR3 loop is CASSEPGGQQFF. CDR3 bases: TGTGCCAGCAGTGAGCCGGGGGGCCAGCAGTTCTTC. The chain joins TRBV12-3 or TRBV12-4 to TRBJ2-1, with D tentatively TRBD2 (7 bases). The germline V and J ends were trimmed by 5 bases and 11 bases, with 13 bases remaining between them. The CDR3 runs to 12 residues.

V usage is TRBV5-1 and J usage is TRBJ2-2; D ambiguous. Germline values: CDR1 SGHRS, CDR2 YFSETQ. The CDR3 contains 14 residues. V was shortened by 0 bases and J by 0 bases, with 3 bases between the two germline ends. The CDR3 is CASSLDTNTGELFF. The CDR3 DNA reads TGCGCCAGCAGCTTGGACACGAACACCGGGGAGCTGTTTTTT.

The chain carries TRBV5-1 and TRBJ2-3, with TRBD1 matching 11 bases. Germline CDR1 and CDR2: SGHRS and YFSETQ. The CDR3 is 16 amino acids. Unmatched junction bases numbered 9, after V lost 4 bases and J lost 5 bases. In nucleotides, the CDR3 is TGCGCCAGCAGCCGTGGACAGGGGGCTAATAAAGATACGCAGTATTTT. Amino acid sequence: CASSRGQGANKDTQYF. Based on the CDR3 plus reference TRBV5-1 and TRBJ2-3, the full variable domain is KAGVTQTPRYLIKTRGQQVTLSCSPISGHRSVSWYQQTPGQGLQFLFEYFSETQRNKGNFPGRFSGRQFSNSRSEMNVSTLELGDSALYLCASSRGQGANKDTQYFGPGTRLTVL.

This chain joins TRBV11-3 and TRBJ2-1; tentatively, D is TRBD2 (6 bases). The V end was cut by 0 bases, the J end by 10 bases, with 7 bases between. Germline V lookup: CDR1 SGHNT, CDR2 YENEEA. This CDR3 spans 12 amino acids. The CDR3 bases are TGTGCCAGCAGCTTAGACCGGGGGGAGCAGTTCTTC. This gives the protein CASSLDRGEQFF. Full variable domain (rest looked up from reference TRBV11-3 and TRBJ2-1): EAGVVQSPRYKIIEKKQPVAFWCNPISGHNTLYWYLQNLGQGPELLIRYENEEAVDDSQLPKDRFSAERLKGVDSTLKIQPAELGDSAVYLCASSLDRGEQFFGPGTRLTVL.

The rearrangement joins TRBV18 to TRBJ2-7, with 7 bases fitting TRBD1. Trimming removed 2 bases from V and 5 bases from J; junction bases left unmatched: 9. The CDR3 runs to 15 residues. From germline, CDR1 is KGHSH and CDR2 LQKENI. The CDR3 loop reads CASSPKQGKSNEQYF. The CDR3 DNA reads as TGTGCCAGCTCACCAAAACAGGGGAAAAGTAACGAGCAGTACTTC.

This chain connects TRBV15 to TRBJ2-5, with a tentative D call TRBD1 (6 bases). V lost 5 bases and J lost 5, with 18 bases in between. The germline V gene has CDR1 LNHNV and CDR2 YYDKDF (reference sequence). This CDR3 is built from 15 residues. CDR3 in DNA: TGTGCCACCAGCCGCTCTACAGGGCCCGAGGAGACCCAGTACTTC. Translation gives CATSRSTGPEETQYF.

The gene calls are TRBV9 and TRBJ2-3, with 13 nucleotides matching TRBD2. Per the germline V gene, CDR1 is SGDLS and CDR2 is YYNGEE. The trim removed 4 bases at V and 5 bases at J, leaving 10 bases unmatched. CDR3 length: 17 amino acids. This CDR3 reads CASSLGGLAGREDTQYF. The CDR3 region has the DNA TGTGCCAGCAGCTTGGGGGGACTAGCGGGACGGGAAGATACGCAGTATTTT.

This clone was picked up one time. This chain's CDR3 is CASSYTSGGEFDTQYF. CDR3 bases: TGTGCCAGCAGTTACACCAGCGGGGGAGAATTTGATACGCAGTATTTT. V gene TRBV6-2 or TRBV6-3 combines with J gene TRBJ2-3; 8 positions agree with TRBD2. The CDR3 is made up of 16 amino acids. J gave up 6 bases and V 2 bases, and 10 bases lay outside the gene matches. Germline-derived CDR1 and CDR2 are MNHEY and SVGEGT.

The chain couples TRBV7-9 to TRBJ1-2, with D perhaps TRBD1 (5 bases). Trimming shortened V by 1 base and J by 4 bases, and 13 bases separated the two germline ends. The CDR3 extends over 15 amino acids. Germline CDR1 is SEHNR and CDR2 is FQNEAQ (reference sequence). CDR3 nucleotides: TGTGCCAGCAGCTTAGAGGTGACAGCCGTCTATGGCTACACCTTC. It is translated as CASSLEVTAVYGYTF.

The V and J genes are TRBV28 and TRBJ1-1; maybe TRBD1 (5 bases). With 3 bases removed from V and 1 base from J, the gap between germline ends came to 12 bases. This CDR3 has 15 amino acids. From germline, CDR1 is MDHEN and CDR2 SYDVKM. CDR3 coding DNA: TGTGCCAGCAGTTTTTGGGGCAGAACGAACACTGAAGCTTTCTTT. As protein: CASSFWGRTNTEAFF.

The chain recombines TRBV28 with TRBJ1-4; weak D call: TRBD1 (6 bases). The CDR3 consists of 15 residues. V lost 3 bases, J lost 1 base, and 9 bases lay in between. Germline V gene lookup returns CDR1 MDHEN and CDR2 SYDVKM. The CDR3 nucleotides are TGTGCCAGCAGTTTGGGGACATTAACTAATGAAAAACTGTTTTTT. It encodes CASSLGTLTNEKLFF. The full variable domain, with the rest looked up from reference TRBV28 and TRBJ1-4, is DVKVTQSSRYLVKRTGEKVFLECVQDMDHENMFWYRQDPGLGLRLIYFSYDVKMKEKGDIPEGYSVSREKKERFSLILESASTNQTSMYLCASSLGTLTNEKLFFGSGTQLSVL.